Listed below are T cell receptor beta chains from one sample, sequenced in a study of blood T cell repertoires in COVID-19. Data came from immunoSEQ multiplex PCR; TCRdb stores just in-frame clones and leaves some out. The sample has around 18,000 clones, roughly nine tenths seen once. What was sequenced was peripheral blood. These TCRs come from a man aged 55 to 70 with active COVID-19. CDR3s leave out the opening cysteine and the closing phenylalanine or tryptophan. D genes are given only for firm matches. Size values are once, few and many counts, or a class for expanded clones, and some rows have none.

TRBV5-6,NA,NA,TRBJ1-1,ASSLLVWNTEAF
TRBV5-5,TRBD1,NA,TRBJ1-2,ASSGQGIDYGYT
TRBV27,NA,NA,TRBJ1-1,ASSLGQSNTEAF
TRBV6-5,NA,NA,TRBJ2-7,ASSDRSYEQY
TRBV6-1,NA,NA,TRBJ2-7,ASSETVGGGTHSYEQY
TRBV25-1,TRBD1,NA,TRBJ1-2,ASRYPGTGGGGYT
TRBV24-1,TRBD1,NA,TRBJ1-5,ATSDFRTGGGQPQH
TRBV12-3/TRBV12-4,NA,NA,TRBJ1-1,ASSLQGNTEAF
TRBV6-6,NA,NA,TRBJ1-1,ASSHMGVTSNTEAF
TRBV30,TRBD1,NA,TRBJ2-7,ASYRDRNYEQY
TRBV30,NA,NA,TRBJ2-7,AWRRQYEQY
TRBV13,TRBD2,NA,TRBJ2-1,ASSFFTSGGANYNEQF
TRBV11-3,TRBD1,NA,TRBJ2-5,ASSRGTGGLETQY
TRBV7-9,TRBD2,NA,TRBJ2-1,ASRVVKGLAEYNEQF
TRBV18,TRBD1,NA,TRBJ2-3,ASSRDRTGRLTDTQY
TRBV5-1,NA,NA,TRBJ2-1,ASSLGLIGEQF
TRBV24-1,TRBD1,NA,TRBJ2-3,ATSQGQGFRDTQY
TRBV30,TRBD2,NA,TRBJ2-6,AWNIRASGVGANVLT
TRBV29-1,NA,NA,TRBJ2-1,SVDRAYNEQF
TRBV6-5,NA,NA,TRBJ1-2,ASVVYGDGYT
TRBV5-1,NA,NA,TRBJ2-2,ASSLTSTNTGELF
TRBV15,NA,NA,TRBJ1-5,ATSRQGSSNQPQH
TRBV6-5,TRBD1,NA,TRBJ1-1,ASSSTGGSAF
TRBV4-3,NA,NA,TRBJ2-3,ASSQRRGGQGMGTDTQY
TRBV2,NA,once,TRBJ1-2,ASRSYGQTNYGYT
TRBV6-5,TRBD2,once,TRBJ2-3,ASSRTSGRRDTQY
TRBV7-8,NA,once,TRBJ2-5,ASSHGGLETQY
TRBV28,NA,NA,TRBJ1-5,ASSLAGNRGQPQH
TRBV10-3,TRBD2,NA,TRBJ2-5,AITPGLAVQETQY
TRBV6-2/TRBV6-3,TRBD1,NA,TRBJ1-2,ASSTRGRLYGYT
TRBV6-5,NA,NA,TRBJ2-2,ASSYSGVNTGELF
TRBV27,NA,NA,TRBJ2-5,ASSPLQETQY
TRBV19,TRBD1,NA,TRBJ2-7,ASSPATGLYEQY
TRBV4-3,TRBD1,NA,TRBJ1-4,ASSGQANEKLF
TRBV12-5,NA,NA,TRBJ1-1,ASGLGGPNAEAF
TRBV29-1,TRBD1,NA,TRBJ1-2,SVLDRVDYGYT
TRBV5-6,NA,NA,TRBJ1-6,ASSFGGRALH
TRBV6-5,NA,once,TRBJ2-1,ASSYSIGYNEQF
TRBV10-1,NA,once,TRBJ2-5,ASLEIWETQY
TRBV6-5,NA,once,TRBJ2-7,ASQRGSGPYEQY
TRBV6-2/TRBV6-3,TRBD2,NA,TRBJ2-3,ASSWSLASTSDTQY
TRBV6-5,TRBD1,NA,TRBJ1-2,ASSYGRGQSGYT
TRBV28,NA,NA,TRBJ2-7,ASSLTESSYEQY
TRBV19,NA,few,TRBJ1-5,ASGGRLQPQH
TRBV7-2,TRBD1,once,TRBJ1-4,ASSADRGRNEKLF
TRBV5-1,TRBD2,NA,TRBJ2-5,ASNPGGGETQY
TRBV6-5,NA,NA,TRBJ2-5,ASNGNGAVKETQY
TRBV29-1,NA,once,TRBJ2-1,SVEPGVPSSYNEQF
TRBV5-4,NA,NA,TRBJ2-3,ASSAPQGHTDTQY
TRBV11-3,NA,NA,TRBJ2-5,ASSFQQGSGQETQY
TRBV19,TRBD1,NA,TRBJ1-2,ASSIQGVYGYT
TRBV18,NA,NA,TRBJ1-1,ASSPPIRGTEAF
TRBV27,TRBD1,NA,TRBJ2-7,ASSRKGQGAYEQY
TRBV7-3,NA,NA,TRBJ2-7,ASSLLRDSPSYEQY
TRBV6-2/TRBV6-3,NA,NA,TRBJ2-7,ASSSQGSASYEQY
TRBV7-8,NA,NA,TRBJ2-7,ASSLLRLGTGEQY